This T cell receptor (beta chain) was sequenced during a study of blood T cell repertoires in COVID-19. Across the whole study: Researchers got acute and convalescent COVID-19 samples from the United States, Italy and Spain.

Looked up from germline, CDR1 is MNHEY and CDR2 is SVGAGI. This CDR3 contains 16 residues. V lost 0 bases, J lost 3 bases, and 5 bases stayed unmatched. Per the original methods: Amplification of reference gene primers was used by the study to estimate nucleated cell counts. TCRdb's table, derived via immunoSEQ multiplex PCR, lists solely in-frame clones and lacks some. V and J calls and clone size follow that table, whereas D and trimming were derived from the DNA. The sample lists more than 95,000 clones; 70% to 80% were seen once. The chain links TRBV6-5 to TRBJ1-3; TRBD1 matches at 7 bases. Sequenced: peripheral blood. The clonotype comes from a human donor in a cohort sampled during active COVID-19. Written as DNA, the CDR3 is TGTGCCAGCAGTTACTCTCCAACAGGGGTTGGAAACACCATATATTTT. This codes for CASSYSPTGVGNTIYF.